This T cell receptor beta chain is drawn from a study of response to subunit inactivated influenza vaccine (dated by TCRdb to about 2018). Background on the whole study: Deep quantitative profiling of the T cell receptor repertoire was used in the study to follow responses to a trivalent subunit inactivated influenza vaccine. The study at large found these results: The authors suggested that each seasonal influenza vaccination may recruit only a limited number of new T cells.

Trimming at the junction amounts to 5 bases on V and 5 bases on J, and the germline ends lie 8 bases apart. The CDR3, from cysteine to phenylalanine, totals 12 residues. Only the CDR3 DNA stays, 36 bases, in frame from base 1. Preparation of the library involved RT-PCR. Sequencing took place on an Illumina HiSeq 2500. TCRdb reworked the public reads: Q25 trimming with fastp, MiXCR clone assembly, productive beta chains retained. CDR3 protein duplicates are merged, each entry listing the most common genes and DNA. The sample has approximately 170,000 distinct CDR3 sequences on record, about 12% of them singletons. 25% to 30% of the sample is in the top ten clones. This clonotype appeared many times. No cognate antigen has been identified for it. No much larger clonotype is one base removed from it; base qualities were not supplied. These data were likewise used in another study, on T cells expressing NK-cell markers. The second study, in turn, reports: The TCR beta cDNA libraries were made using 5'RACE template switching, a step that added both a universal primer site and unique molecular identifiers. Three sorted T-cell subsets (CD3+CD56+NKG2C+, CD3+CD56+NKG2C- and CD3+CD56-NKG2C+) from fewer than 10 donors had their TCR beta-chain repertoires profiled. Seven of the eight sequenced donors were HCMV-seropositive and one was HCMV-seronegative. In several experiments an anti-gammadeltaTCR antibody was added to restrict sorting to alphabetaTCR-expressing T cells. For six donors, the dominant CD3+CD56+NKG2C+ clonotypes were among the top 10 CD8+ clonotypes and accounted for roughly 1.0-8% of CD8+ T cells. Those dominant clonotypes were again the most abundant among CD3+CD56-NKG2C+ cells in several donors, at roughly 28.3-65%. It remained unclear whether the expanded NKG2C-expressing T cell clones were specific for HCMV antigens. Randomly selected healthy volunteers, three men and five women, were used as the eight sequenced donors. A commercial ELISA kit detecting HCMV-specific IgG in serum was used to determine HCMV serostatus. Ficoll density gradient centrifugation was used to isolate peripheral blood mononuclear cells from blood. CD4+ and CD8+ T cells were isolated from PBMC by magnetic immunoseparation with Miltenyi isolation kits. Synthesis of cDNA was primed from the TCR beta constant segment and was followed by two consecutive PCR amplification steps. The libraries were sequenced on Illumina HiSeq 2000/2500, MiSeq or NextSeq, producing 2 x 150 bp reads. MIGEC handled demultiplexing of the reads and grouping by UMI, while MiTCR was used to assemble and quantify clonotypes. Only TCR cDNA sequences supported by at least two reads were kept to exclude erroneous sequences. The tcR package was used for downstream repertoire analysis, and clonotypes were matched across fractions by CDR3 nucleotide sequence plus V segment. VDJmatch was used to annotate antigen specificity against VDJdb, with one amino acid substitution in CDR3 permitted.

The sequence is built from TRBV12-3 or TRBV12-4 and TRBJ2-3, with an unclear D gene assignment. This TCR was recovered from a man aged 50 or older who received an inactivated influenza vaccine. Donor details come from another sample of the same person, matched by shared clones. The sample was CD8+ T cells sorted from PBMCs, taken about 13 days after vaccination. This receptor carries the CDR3 CASSPEVDTQYF. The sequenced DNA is TGTGCCAGCAGTCCCGAGGTAGATACGCAGTATTTT.